This paragraph reports one T cell receptor (beta chain). What it recognizes is unknown. This entry is derived from a study of cytomegalovirus exposure and HLA in healthy donors. PCR amplification relied on 60 Vbeta primers (plus 13 Jbeta primers). Profiled with immunoSEQ multiplex PCR; TCRdb holds only in-frame clones, not every one. The sample has 200,000 to 250,000 clones, roughly 80% seen once. Each of the donors was a healthy bone marrow donor. Germline lookup yields CDR1 MNHEY and CDR2 SMNVEV (reference sequence). V was clipped by 2 bases and J by 7 bases, with 12 bases between them. The CDR3 is made up of 14 amino acids. Findings and caveats of the study: The majority of TCR sequences were rare, yet some public TCRs appeared in many donors. Being productive about 90% or about 30% of the time was typical of most TCR beta V segments in an earlier analysis.

V usage is TRBV27 and J usage is TRBJ2-1; D perhaps matches TRBD1 (7 bases). This TCR was recovered from a man younger than 45 in good health and CMV-seronegative. Specimen: PBMCs. The CDR3 here is CASSLRQGGNEQFF. The CDR3 DNA reads as TGTGCCAGCAGTTTAAGACAGGGAGGAAATGAGCAGTTCTTC.